This T cell receptor (beta chain) was sequenced during a study of T cells after posttransplantation cyclophosphamide. Study-wide results and caveats: Donor CD8+ memory clones often dominated recipient blood repertoires at later times. Recipient CMV seropositivity and CMV reactivation strongly tracked TRB clonality. Tissue-infiltrating T cells from skin or gut overlapped little with blood T cells.

This clone was seen more than once but under ten times. Its matching antigen is unknown. Produced via immunoSEQ multiplex PCR; TCRdb's table is partial and in-frame only. The sample was found to contain fewer than 55,000 clones, and every one recurs. In germline, CDR1 is MDHEN, CDR2 SYDVKM. There are 15 residues in the CDR3. Trimming removed 6 bases at V and 1 base at J, with 12 bases between. Peripheral blood was collected from the related graft donor on the marrow donation day. The chain carries TRBV28 and TRBJ1-4; tentative D call: TRBD1 (6 bases). The clonotype comes from a man aged 40-55 years in good health, CMV-negative, and a related stem cell transplant donor. The sequenced sample consisted of PBMCs. This chain's CDR3 is CASRQGLGTNEKLFF. For the CDR3, the DNA is TGTGCCAGCAGGCAGGGGTTGGGAACTAATGAAAAACTGTTTTTT.